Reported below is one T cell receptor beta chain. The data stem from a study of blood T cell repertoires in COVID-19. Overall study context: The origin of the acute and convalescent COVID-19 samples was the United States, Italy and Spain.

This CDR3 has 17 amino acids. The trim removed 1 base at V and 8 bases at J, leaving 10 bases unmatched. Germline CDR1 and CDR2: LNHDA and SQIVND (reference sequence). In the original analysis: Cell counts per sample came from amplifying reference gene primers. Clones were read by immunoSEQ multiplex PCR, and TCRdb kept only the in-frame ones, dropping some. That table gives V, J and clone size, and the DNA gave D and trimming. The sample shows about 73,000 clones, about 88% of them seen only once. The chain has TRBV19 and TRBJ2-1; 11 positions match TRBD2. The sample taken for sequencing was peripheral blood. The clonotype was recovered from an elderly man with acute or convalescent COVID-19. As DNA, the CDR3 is TGTGCCAGTAGTATAGTTAGCGGGGGGGCCCAGGGCGATGAGCAGTTCTTC. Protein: CASSIVSGGAQGDEQFF.